This record covers a single T cell receptor beta chain. Its specificity is not known. This record comes from a study of OX40 agonist ivuxolimab in advanced cancers. The germline CDR1 and CDR2 sequences are SGHVS and FNYEAQ. This CDR3 is 16 amino acids long. The junction had 6 bases not matched to a gene; V was cut back by 0 bases and J by 8 bases. General observations from the study: Expanded clones were, on average, more numerous among CD8+ T cells than CD4+.

Profiled with immunoSEQ multiplex PCR; TCRdb holds only in-frame clones, not every one. The repertoire includes roughly 70,000 clones, around 89% of them detected once, and roughly 9.8% sits in the top ten. Samples of blood were obtained at baseline, on cycle 4 day 1, and on cycle 7 day 1. The source of this sequence is an adult with an advanced solid tumor such as melanoma, head and neck, liver or kidney cancer. The J gene is TRBJ2-1, the V gene TRBV7-6; 11 bases fit TRBD1. The sample in question was CD4+ or CD8+ T cells sorted from blood, obtained in a trial of the OX40 agonist ivuxolimab. In DNA, the CDR3 is TGTGCCAGCAGCTTAGCCTGGTGGGACAGGGGGGATGAGCAGTTCTTC. Translated: CASSLAWWDRGDEQFF. Using reference TRBV7-6 and TRBJ2-1 for the parts outside the CDR3, the full variable domain is GAGVSQSPRYKVTKRGQDVALRCDPISGHVSLYWYRQALGQGPEFLTYFNYEAQQDKSGLPNDRFSAERPEGSISTLTIQRTEQRDSAMYRCASSLAWWDRGDEQFFGPGTRLTVL.